Listed here are 31 T cell receptor beta chains from one sample, sequenced in a study of post-analysis software for immune sequencing data. No antigens are known for them. Study findings and constraints: There were about five TRBV segments more frequent in patients than controls, and TRBV5-6, TRBV5-1 and TRBV20-1 were among them.

Researchers reported that TCR beta cDNA libraries carried unique molecular identifiers. TCRdb recomputed calls from the PCR reads with MiXCR, one row per CDR3 protein. The table lists roughly 870,000 distinct CDR3 sequences, approximately 50% of them singletons. The source material was blood. The receptor source for this set is a girl aged 10 to 17 with multiple sclerosis.

This clonotype showed up just a few times. The rearrangement uses TRBV20-1 and TRBJ1-1, with D unresolved. There are 13 residues in the CDR3. V lost 0 bases and J 5 bases, leaving 10 bases between the germline ends. Germline CDR1 DFQATT, CDR2 SNEGSKA (reference sequence). The CDR3 is CSARDGRDTEAFF. The CDR3 nucleotides read TGCAGTGCTAGAGATGGGCGGGATACTGAAGCTTTCTTT.

This clonotype was detected only a few times. J is TRBJ1-2 and V is TRBV12-3 or TRBV12-4; unclear D gene. The CDR3 has 13 amino acids. V gave up 1 base and J gave up 7 bases, with 10 bases separating them. The CDR3 reads CASSLERVGGYTF. The CDR3 bases are TGTGCCAGCAGTTTAGAGAGGGTTGGTGGCTACACCTTC.

Only a few counts were recorded for this clonotype. The chain links TRBV11-2 to TRBJ2-4, with D possibly being TRBD1 or TRBD2 (5 bases each). CDR1 and CDR2 from the germline V gene are SGHAT and FQNNGV. The V gene lost 2 bases and the J gene lost 0 bases, with 17 bases spanning the gap. CDR3 length equals 18 residues. The CDR3 spells CASSLRLGTRVAKNIQYF. In nucleotides, the CDR3 is TGTGCCAGCAGCTTACGACTCGGGACCCGGGTAGCCAAAAACATTCAGTACTTC.

The chain combines TRBV2 with TRBJ1-5; 8 nucleotides align to TRBD1. The CDR3 loop spans 14 amino acids. The trim removed 7 bases at V and 7 bases at J, leaving 9 bases unmatched. Germline CDR1 reads SNHLY; CDR2 reads FYNNEI. CDR3 in amino acids: CASKATGAGQPQHF. The CDR3 nucleotides are TGTGCCAGCAAGGCGACAGGGGCTGGCCAGCCCCAGCATTTT.

As for this clonotype: One end of the junction varies from germline; a read error may be responsible. The rearrangement joins TRBV20-1 to TRBJ2-1; 8 nucleotides match TRBD2. Germline CDR1 DFQATT, CDR2 SNEGSKA (reference sequence). The CDR3 consists of 12 residues. CDR3 in amino acids: CSAREREYEQFF. The CDR3 DNA sequence: TGCAGTGCGAGAGAGCGGGAGTATGAGCAGTTCTTC.

V usage is TRBV29-1 and J usage is TRBJ2-4; TRBD2 aligns across 7 bases. The J call may be mistaken, given a closer DNA end match to TRBJ2-7. The CDR3 sequence is 14 residues long. Germline-derived CDR1 and CDR2 are SQVTM and ANQGSEA. Written as DNA, the CDR3 is TGCAGCGCCGGCCCCCCGACTAGCCCCCACGAGCAGTACTTC. Translated, it gives CSAGPPTSPHEQYF.

Only a few counts were recorded for this clonotype. V is TRBV29-1 and J is TRBJ1-1; D call uncertain. The germline gives CDR1 SQVTM, CDR2 ANQGSEA. Trimming pared 6 bases from V and 1 base from J, leaving 18 bases between. The CDR3 is made up of 15 amino acids. The CDR3 DNA reads TGCAGCGTAGACATACCCTCGCCGTCGAACACTGAAGCTTTCTTT. Translated, it gives CSVDIPSPSNTEAFF.

This clonotype was observed a few times. V usage is TRBV6-6 and J usage is TRBJ2-4; maybe TRBD2 (5 bases). The germline V gene has CDR1 MNHNY and CDR2 SVGAGI (reference sequence). The CDR3 contains 15 residues. V was trimmed by 2 bases and J by 13 bases, leaving 21 bases between them. The CDR3 here is CASSYSGNFINEQYF. Written as DNA, the CDR3 is TGTGCCAGCAGTTACAGCGGCAACTTCATCAATGAGCAGTACTTC.

The chain is built from TRBV6-2 or TRBV6-3 and TRBJ2-7; TRBD2 aligns across 11 bases. Matching the DNA end better, TRBJ2-5 makes the J call doubtful. CDR1 is MNHEY, CDR2 SVGEGT, per germline. The CDR3 is made up of 17 amino acids. The CDR3 bases are TGTGCCAGCAGTCGCCTGACTAGCGGGGTATGGCAGGAGACCCAGTACTTC. Its translation is CASSRLTSGVWQETQYF.

This rearrangement joins TRBV3-1 to TRBJ2-2, with a tentative D call TRBD1 (6 bases). The CDR3 is 15 amino acids. V shed 0 bases and J shed 5 bases, with 10 bases lying between them. The germline V gene encodes CDR1 LGHDT and CDR2 YNNKEL (reference sequence). The CDR3 here is CASSQDLRGTGELFF. The CDR3 nucleotides read TGTGCCAGCAGCCAAGATCTAAGGGGGACCGGGGAGCTGTTTTTT.

This chain connects TRBV7-9 to TRBJ2-1; 8 positions agree with TRBD1. CDR1 and CDR2 (germline): SEHNR, FQNEAQ (reference sequence). There are 18 residues in the CDR3. J was trimmed by 2 bases and V by 4 bases; bases with no gene match: 13. The CDR3 protein is CASSSLGQGVPTYNEQFF. The CDR3 bases are TGTGCCAGCAGCTCCCTCGGACAGGGCGTTCCGACCTACAATGAGCAGTTCTTC.

The J gene is TRBJ2-7, the V gene TRBV7-8, with D possibly being TRBD2 (5 bases). Trimming left V 5 bases short and J 1 base short, with 12 bases between. In germline, CDR1 is SGHVS, CDR2 FQNEAQ. This CDR3 spans 14 amino acids. CDR3 amino acids: CASSGLGGSYEQYF. For the CDR3, the DNA is TGTGCCAGCAGCGGACTGGGCGGATCCTACGAGCAGTACTTC.

This clonotype was counted at least ten times. The rearrangement links TRBV20-1 to TRBJ1-2; D remains ambiguous. The V end lost 3 bases, the J end lost 2 bases, and 7 bases lay between the germline ends. The CDR3 has 12 residues. Germline assignment: CDR1 DFQATT and CDR2 SNEGSKA (reference sequence). Here the CDR3 reads CSARTLNYGYTF. CDR3 in DNA: TGCAGTGCTAGGACTTTAAACTATGGCTACACCTTC.

This rearrangement joins TRBV5-5 to TRBJ2-4, with 11 bases identical to TRBD2. The J call may be in error: the DNA end matches TRBJ2-7 better. The CDR3 loop spans 18 amino acids. Germline CDR1 is SGHKS and CDR2 is YYEKEE (reference sequence). DNA of the CDR3: TGTGCCAGCAGCTTGGCCCCTACCGGGACTAGCGGATCCTACGAGCAGTACTTC. It translates to CASSLAPTGTSGSYEQYF.

The chain has TRBV7-2 and TRBJ1-2; 9 nucleotides match TRBD1. The V gene end was trimmed by 6 bases and the J gene end by 8 bases; junction bases not matched to a gene: 13. CDR1 is SGHTA and CDR2 is FQGNSA in the germline V gene. The CDR3 has 15 residues. CDR3 in amino acids: CASRPGTGQSVGYTF. Written as DNA, the CDR3 is TGTGCCAGCAGACCTGGGACAGGGCAAAGTGTAGGCTACACCTTC.

The J gene is TRBJ2-5, the V gene TRBV7-9, with TRBD1 matching over 10 bases. This CDR3 has 14 amino acids. From germline, CDR1 is SEHNR and CDR2 FQNEAQ (reference sequence). V was pared by 4 bases and J by 8 bases, with 7 bases of the junction left unmatched. CDR3: CASSSGTGVLTQYF. In DNA form, the CDR3 reads TGTGCCAGCAGCTCCGGGACAGGGGTTCTCACCCAGTACTTC.

This clonotype was observed a few times. The J gene is TRBJ2-7, the V gene TRBV5-6; D is unresolved. V was trimmed by 2 bases and J by 3 bases, leaving 12 bases between them. CDR3 length: 14 residues. Germline CDR1 reads SGHDT; CDR2 reads YYEEEE. CDR3 DNA: TGTGCCAGCAGCTTTATATGGGATAACTACGAGCAGTACTTC. This codes for CASSFIWDNYEQYF.

The CDR3 here is CASSFTVYEQYF. CDR3 in DNA: TGTGCCAGCAGTTTTACAGTATACGAGCAGTACTTC. V gene TRBV28 combines with J gene TRBJ2-4; D remains unclear. The assigned J gene may be wrong: the sequence end matches TRBJ2-7 better. From germline, CDR1 is MDHEN and CDR2 SYDVKM. CDR3 length: 12 residues.

The chain employs TRBV29-1 and TRBJ2-7; 7 nucleotides match TRBD1. CDR3 length: 14 amino acids. CDR1 and CDR2 from the germline V gene are SQVTM and ANQGSEA. The V segment lost 4 bases and the J segment 2 bases; nucleotides outside the gene matches: 8. The CDR3 sequence is CSVGEQGRPYEQYF. The CDR3 DNA sequence: TGCAGCGTTGGGGAACAGGGGCGTCCCTACGAGCAGTACTTC.

V is TRBV20-1 and J is TRBJ1-2, with a weak D call TRBD1 (5 bases). CDR3 length: 14 residues. V was clipped by 6 bases and J by 0 bases, with 14 bases between them. Germline CDR1 and CDR2: DFQATT and SNEGSKA (reference sequence). The CDR3 reads CSAQAADPNYGYTF. The CDR3 DNA is TGCAGTGCACAGGCGGCAGACCCTAACTATGGCTACACCTTC.

The genes are TRBV6-6 and TRBJ2-3, with D tentatively TRBD2 (7 bases). Trimming took off 0 bases at V and 6 bases at J, with 16 bases between the two ends. This CDR3 contains 16 residues. The germline V gene has CDR1 MNHNY and CDR2 SVGAGI (reference sequence). The CDR3 DNA is TGTGCCAGCAGTTACTCGAGGGGGGGGCAAGGGGATACGCAGTATTTT. Translated: CASSYSRGGQGDTQYF.

The chain has TRBV3-1 and TRBJ1-1; D gene unclear. Germline V gives CDR1 LGHDT, CDR2 YNNKEL (reference sequence). There are 14 residues in the CDR3. With 6 bases removed from V and 6 bases from J, the gap between germline ends came to 17 bases. CDR3 DNA sequence: TGTGCCAGCAGTTATCCACTTACCACGGCTGAAGCTTTCTTT. Translation gives CASSYPLTTAEAFF. Combining the CDR3 with reference TRBV3-1 and TRBJ1-1 gives the whole variable domain DTAVSQTPKYLVTQMGNDKSIKCEQNLGHDTMYWYKQDSKKFLKIMFSYNNKELIINETVPNRFSPKSPDKAHLNLHINSLELGDSAVYFCASSYPLTTAEAFFGQGTRLTVV.

The rearrangement links TRBV20-1 to TRBJ2-1; the D gene is possibly TRBD1 (6 bases). TRBJ2-7 explains the end of the DNA better; the J call may be wrong. The CDR3 runs 13 residues. Germline assignment: CDR1 DFQATT and CDR2 SNEGSKA (reference sequence). DNA for the CDR3: TGCAGTGCTGCCCGACAGGCGGTCAACGAGCAGTACTTC. It is translated as CSAARQAVNEQYF.

The chain recombines TRBV10-3 with TRBJ2-5, with TRBD2 as a possible D gene (6 bases). TRBJ2-7 explains the end of the DNA better; the J call may be wrong. CDR1 is ENHRY and CDR2 is SYGVKD in the germline V gene. This CDR3 has 15 residues. The DNA for the CDR3 is TGTGCCATCAGTGAGTCCATTGGAGGGACCTACGAGCAGTACTTC. Translating it yields CAISESIGGTYEQYF.

V gene TRBV7-6 combines with J gene TRBJ2-5; 7 positions agree with TRBD1. CDR1 is SGHVS, CDR2 FNYEAQ, per germline. This CDR3 contains 15 residues. Germline trimming cut 4 bases from V and 1 base from J; bases unmatched to any gene: 6. CDR3 coding DNA: TGTGCCAGCAGCTCTACCGGGACAGTCCAAGAGACCCAGTACTTC. Its protein product is CASSSTGTVQETQYF. Full variable domain (missing parts from reference TRBV7-6 and TRBJ2-5): GAGVSQSPRYKVTKRGQDVALRCDPISGHVSLYWYRQALGQGPEFLTYFNYEAQQDKSGLPNDRFSAERPEGSISTLTIQRTEQRDSAMYRCASSSTGTVQETQYFGPGTRLLVL.

The chain has TRBV7-9 and TRBJ2-3; D gene uncertain. Trimming removed 5 bases from V and 3 bases from J, with 9 bases in between. CDR1 and CDR2 from the germline V gene are SEHNR and FQNEAQ (reference sequence). The CDR3 contains 13 residues. The DNA for the CDR3 is TGTGCCAGCAGCCTTGATGAGACAGATACGCAGTATTTT. Protein product: CASSLDETDTQYF.

Worth noting for this clonotype: One end of the junction varies from germline; a read error may be responsible. The chain joins TRBV12-3 or TRBV12-4 to TRBJ1-4, with unresolved D. CDR3 length: 14 amino acids. CDR3 in amino acids: CASSLRPPSEKLFF. CDR3 coding DNA: TGCGCCAGCAGTTTAAGGCCCCCGAGCGAAAAACTGTTTTTT.

V is TRBV4-1 and J is TRBJ1-2; 8 nucleotides line up with TRBD1. V was pared by 4 bases and J by 3 bases, with 10 bases of the junction left unmatched. From germline, CDR1 is MGHRA and CDR2 YSYEKL. The CDR3 spans 16 residues. The CDR3 is CASSPPARGRDYGYTF. CDR3 bases: TGCGCCAGCAGCCCCCCCGCCAGGGGGCGGGACTATGGCTACACCTTC.

The chain carries TRBV6-2 or TRBV6-3 and TRBJ2-1; 12 bases fit TRBD2. V lost 7 bases to trimming and J lost 5 bases; unmatched junction nucleotides: 6. The CDR3 sequence is 15 residues long. The germline V gene encodes CDR1 MNHEY and CDR2 SVGEGT. The CDR3 is CASTMGLAGNNEQFF. Here the CDR3 DNA reads TGTGCCAGCACCATGGGACTAGCGGGTAACAATGAGCAGTTCTTC.

This clonotype was recorded a few times. The chain is built from TRBV7-2 and TRBJ2-7; D is uncertain. CDR1 is SGHTA and CDR2 is FQGNSA in the germline V gene. V lost 5 bases and J lost 0, with 14 bases in between. The CDR3 length is 15 residues. The CDR3 DNA reads as TGTGCCAGCAGCCTCTCCGGTGCGGCCTCCTACGAGCAGTACTTC. As protein: CASSLSGAASYEQYF.

V usage is TRBV2 and J usage is TRBJ2-3; 7 bases match TRBD2. The germline gives CDR1 SNHLY, CDR2 FYNNEI. The CDR3 extends over 14 amino acids. V shed 6 bases, J shed 0 bases, and the junction held 3 bases outside the gene matches. The DNA of the CDR3 is TGTGCCAGCAGGCCAGCGGGGAGCACAGATACGCAGTATTTT. As protein: CASRPAGSTDTQYF.